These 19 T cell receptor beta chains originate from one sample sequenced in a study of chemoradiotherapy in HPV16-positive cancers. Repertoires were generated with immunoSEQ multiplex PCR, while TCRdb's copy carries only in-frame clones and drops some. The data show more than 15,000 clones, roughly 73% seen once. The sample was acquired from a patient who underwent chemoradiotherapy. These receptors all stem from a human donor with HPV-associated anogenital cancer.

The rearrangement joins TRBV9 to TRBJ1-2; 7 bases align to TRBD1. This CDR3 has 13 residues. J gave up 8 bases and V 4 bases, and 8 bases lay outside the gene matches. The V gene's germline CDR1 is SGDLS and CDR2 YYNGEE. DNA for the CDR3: TGTGCCAGCAGCTCCAACCGGGACAGAGGCTACACCTTC. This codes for CASSSNRDRGYTF.

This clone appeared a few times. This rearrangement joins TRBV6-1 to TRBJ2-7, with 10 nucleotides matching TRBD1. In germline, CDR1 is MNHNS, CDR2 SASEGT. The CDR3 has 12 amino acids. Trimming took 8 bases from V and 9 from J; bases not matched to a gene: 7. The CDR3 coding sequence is TGTGCCAGCTGGACAGGGGGGCAGGGGCAGTACTTC. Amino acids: CASWTGGQGQYF.

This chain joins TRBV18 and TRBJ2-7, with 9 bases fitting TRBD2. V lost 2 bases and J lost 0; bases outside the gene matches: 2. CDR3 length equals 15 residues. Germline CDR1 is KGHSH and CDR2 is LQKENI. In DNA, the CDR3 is TGTGCCAGCTCACCAGTAGCGGGGGTCTCCTACGAGCAGTACTTC. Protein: CASSPVAGVSYEQYF.

The CDR3 sequence: CASSLDLSSSYEQYF. DNA of the CDR3: TGTGCCAGCAGCTTAGATCTGAGTAGTTCCTACGAGCAGTACTTC. The chain couples TRBV11-2 to TRBJ2-7, with unresolved D. Germline CDR1 reads SGHAT; CDR2 reads FQNNGV. Trimming removed 0 bases at V and 1 base at J, with 10 bases between. The CDR3 length is 15 residues.

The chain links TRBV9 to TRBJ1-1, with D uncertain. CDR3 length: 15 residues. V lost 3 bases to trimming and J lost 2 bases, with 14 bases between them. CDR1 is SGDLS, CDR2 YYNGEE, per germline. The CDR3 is CASSAVPGSNTEAFF. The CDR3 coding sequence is TGTGCCAGCAGCGCCGTACCGGGAAGCAACACTGAAGCTTTCTTT.

The DNA for the CDR3 is TGTGCCTGGATCAGAGAGAGTTCTGGAAACACCATATATTTT. Its protein is CAWIRESSGNTIYF. V is TRBV30 and J is TRBJ1-3; D remains ambiguous. CDR3 length: 14 amino acids. The V end lost 4 bases, the J end lost 1 base, and 11 bases lay between the germline ends. Germline V gene data show CDR1 as GTSNPN and CDR2 as SVGIG (reference sequence). Drawing the rest from reference TRBV30 and TRBJ1-3, the complete variable domain is SQTIHQWPATLVQPVGSPLSLECTVEGTSNPNLYWYRQAAGRGLQLLFYSVGIGQISSEVPQNLSASRPQDRQFILSSKKLLLSDSGFYLCAWIRESSGNTIYFGEGSWLTVV.

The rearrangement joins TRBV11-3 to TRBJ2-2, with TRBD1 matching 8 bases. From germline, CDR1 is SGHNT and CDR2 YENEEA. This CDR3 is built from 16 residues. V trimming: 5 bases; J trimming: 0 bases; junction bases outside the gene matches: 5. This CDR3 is CASSRPGGANTGELFF. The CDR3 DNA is TGTGCCAGCAGCCGACCAGGGGGCGCGAACACCGGGGAGCTGTTTTTT.

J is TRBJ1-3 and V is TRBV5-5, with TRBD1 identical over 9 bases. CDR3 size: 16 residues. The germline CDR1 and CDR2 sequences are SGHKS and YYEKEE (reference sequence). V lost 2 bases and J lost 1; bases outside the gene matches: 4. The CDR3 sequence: CASSFQGQGSGNTIYF. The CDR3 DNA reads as TGTGCCAGCAGCTTCCAAGGACAGGGGTCTGGAAACACCATATATTTT.

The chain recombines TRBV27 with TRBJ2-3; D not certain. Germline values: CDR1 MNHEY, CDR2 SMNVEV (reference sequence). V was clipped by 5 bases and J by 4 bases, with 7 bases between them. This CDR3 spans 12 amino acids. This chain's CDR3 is CASSITPDTQYF. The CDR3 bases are TGTGCCAGCAGTATCACTCCAGATACGCAGTATTTT.

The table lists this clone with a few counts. CDR3 loop: CASSDPLAGEQFF. CDR3 nucleotide sequence: TGTGCCAGCAGTGATCCCTTGGCGGGGGAGCAGTTCTTC. The J gene is TRBJ2-1, the V gene TRBV25-1; a weak D match, TRBD2 (6 bases). The germline gives CDR1 MGHDK, CDR2 SYGVNS. The CDR3 is 13 residues long. Trimming removed 3 bases at V and 10 bases at J, with 13 bases between.

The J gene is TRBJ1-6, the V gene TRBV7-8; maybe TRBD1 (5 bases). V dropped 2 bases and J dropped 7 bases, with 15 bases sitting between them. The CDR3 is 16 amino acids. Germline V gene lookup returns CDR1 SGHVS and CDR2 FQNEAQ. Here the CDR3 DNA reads TGTGCCAGCAGCTTACGACAATGGGGCAACAATTCACCCCTCCACTTT. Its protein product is CASSLRQWGNNSPLHF.

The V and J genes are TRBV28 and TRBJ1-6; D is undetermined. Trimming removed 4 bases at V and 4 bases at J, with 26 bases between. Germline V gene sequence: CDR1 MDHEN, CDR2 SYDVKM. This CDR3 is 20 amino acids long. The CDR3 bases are TGTGCCAGCAGTTCTACCCCCCCGGAGGGCGGCGGATGGTATAATTCACCCCTCCACTTT. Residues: CASSSTPPEGGGWYNSPLHF.

The CDR3 loop reads CSVVGTGTWTQYF. DNA of the CDR3: TGCAGCGTTGTTGGGACAGGGACCTGGACCCAGTACTTC. This chain joins TRBV29-1 and TRBJ2-5; 9 nucleotides agree with TRBD1. The CDR3 consists of 13 residues. Germline lookup yields CDR1 SQVTM and CDR2 ANQGSEA. V shed 4 bases and J 7 bases; nucleotides not matched to a gene: 7.

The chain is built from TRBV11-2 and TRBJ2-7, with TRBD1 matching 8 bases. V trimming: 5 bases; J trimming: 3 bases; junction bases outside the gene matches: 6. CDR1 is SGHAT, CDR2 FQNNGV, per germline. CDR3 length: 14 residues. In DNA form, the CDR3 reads TGTGCCAGCAGCCTTGACAGGGGACTCTACGAGCAGTACTTC. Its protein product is CASSLDRGLYEQYF. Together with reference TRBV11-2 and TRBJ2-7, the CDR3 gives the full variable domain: EAGVAQSPRYKIIEKRQSVAFWCNPISGHATLYWYQQILGQGPKLLIQFQNNGVVDDSQLPKDRFSAERLKGVDSTLKIQPAKLEDSAVYLCASSLDRGLYEQYFGPGTRLTVT.

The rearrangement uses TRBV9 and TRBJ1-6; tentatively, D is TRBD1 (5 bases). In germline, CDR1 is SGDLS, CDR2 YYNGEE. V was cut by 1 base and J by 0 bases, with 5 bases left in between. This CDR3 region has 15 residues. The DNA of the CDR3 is TGTGCCAGCAGCGTAAGGGGCTCCTATAATTCACCCCTCCACTTT. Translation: CASSVRGSYNSPLHF.

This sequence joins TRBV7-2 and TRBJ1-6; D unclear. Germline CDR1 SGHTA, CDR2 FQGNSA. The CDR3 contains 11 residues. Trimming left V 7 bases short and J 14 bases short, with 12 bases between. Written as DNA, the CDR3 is TGTGCCAGCACCGAATTCAATACCCTCCACTTT. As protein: CASTEFNTLHF.

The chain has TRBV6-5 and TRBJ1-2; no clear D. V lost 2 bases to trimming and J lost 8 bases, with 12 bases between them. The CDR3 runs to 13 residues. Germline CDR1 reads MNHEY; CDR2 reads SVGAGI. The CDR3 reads CASSYLDLRGYTF. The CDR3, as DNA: TGTGCCAGCAGTTACCTGGATCTGAGGGGCTACACCTTC.

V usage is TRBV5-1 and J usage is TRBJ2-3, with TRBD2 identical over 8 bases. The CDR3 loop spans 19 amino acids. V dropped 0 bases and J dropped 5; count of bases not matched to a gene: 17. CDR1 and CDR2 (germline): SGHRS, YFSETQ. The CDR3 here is CASSLEGGRGAGRIDTQYF. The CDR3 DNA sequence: TGCGCCAGCAGCTTGGAAGGGGGGCGGGGGGCCGGTCGGATAGATACGCAGTATTTT.

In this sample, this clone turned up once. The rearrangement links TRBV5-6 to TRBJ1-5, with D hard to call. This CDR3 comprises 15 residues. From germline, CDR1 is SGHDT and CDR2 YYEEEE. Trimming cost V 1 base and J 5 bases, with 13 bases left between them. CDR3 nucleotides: TGTGCCAGCAGCTTGCATGGGCTGTTCGATCAGCCCCAGCATTTT. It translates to CASSLHGLFDQPQHF.